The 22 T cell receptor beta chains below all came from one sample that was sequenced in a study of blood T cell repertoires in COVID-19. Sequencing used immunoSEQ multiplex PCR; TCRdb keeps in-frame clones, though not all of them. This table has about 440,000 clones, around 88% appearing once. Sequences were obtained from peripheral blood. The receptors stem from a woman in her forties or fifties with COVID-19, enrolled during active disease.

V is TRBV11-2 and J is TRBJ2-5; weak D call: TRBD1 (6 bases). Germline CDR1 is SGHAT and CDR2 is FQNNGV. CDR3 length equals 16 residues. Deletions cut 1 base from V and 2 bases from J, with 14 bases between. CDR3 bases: TGTGCCAGCAGCTTAGTACAGGGATGGTGGCAAGAGACCCAGTACTTC. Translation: CASSLVQGWWQETQYF.

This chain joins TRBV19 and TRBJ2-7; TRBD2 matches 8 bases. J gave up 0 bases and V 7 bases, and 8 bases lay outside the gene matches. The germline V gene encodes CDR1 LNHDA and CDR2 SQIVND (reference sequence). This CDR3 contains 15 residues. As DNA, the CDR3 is TGTGCCAGTAAACGGGCGGGGGGTAGCTCCTACGAGCAGTACTTC. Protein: CASKRAGGSSYEQYF.

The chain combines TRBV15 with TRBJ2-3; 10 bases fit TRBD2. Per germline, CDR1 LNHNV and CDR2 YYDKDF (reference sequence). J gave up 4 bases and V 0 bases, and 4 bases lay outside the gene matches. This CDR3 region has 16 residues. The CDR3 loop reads CATSRESGGAADTQYF. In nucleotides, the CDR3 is TGTGCCACCAGCAGAGAGAGCGGGGGGGCAGCAGATACGCAGTATTTT.

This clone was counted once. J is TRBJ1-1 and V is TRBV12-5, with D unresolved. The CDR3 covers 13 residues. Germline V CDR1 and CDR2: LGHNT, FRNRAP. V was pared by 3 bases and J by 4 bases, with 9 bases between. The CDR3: CASGFTAFTEAFF. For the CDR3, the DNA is TGTGCTAGTGGTTTCACAGCCTTCACTGAAGCTTTCTTT. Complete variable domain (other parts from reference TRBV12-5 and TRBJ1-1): DARVTQTPRHKVTEMGQEVTMRCQPILGHNTVFWYRQTMMQGLELLAYFRNRAPLDDSGMPKDRFSAEMPDATLATLKIQPSEPRDSAVYFCASGFTAFTEAFFGQGTRLTVV.

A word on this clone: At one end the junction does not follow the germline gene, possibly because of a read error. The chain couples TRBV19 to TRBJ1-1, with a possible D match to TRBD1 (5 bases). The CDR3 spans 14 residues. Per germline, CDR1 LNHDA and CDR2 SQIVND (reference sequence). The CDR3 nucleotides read TGTGCCAGTAGTCTAGACAGTTTTAACACTGAAGCTTTCTTT. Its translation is CASSLDSFNTEAFF. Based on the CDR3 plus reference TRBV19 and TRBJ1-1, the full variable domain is DGGITQSPKYLFRKEGQNVTLSCEQNLNHDAMYWYRQDPGQGLRLIYYSQIVNDFQKGDIAEGYSVSREKKESFPLTVTSAQKNPTAFYLCASSLDSFNTEAFFGQGTRLTVV.

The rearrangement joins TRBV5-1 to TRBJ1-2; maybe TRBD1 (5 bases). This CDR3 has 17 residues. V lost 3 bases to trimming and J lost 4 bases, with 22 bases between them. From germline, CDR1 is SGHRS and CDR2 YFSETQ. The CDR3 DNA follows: TGCGCCAGCAGCTCAAGCTCAACAGGTGCCTTTGGCTATGGCTACACCTTC. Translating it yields CASSSSSTGAFGYGYTF.

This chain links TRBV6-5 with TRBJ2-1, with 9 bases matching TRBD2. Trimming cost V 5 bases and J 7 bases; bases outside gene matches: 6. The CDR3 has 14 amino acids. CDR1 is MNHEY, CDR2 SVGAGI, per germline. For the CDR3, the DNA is TGTGCCAGCAGTCGTAGCGGGGGACTTAATGAGCAGTTCTTC. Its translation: CASSRSGGLNEQFF.

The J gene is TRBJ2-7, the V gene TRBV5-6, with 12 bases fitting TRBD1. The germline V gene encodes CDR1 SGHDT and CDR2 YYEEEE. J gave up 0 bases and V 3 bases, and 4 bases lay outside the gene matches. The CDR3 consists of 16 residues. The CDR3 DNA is TGTGCCAGCAGCTCCGGGACAGGGGGCTCCTCCTACGAGCAGTACTTC. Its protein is CASSSGTGGSSYEQYF.

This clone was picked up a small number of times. CDR3 nucleotides: TGCAGCCCCCCAGAGCCCCAGCATTTT. Its translation is CSPPEPQHF. The rearrangement links TRBV29-1 to TRBJ1-5; D not certain. Germline V gene sequence: CDR1 SQVTM, CDR2 ANQGSEA. Trimming removed 8 bases from V and 8 bases from J, with 7 bases in between. This CDR3 is 9 amino acids long.

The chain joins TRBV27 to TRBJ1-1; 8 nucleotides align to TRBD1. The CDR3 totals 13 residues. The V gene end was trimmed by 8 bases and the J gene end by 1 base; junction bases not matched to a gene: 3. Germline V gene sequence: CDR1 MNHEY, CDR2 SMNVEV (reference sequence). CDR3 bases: TGTGCCAGCTGGACAGGGTGGAACACTGAAGCTTTCTTT. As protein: CASWTGWNTEAFF.

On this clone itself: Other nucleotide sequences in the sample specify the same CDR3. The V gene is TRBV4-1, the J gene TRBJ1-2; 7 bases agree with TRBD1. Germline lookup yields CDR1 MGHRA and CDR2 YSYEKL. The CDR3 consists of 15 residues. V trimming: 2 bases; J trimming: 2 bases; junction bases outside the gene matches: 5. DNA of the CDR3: TGCGCCAGCAGCCAACTGACAGGGACCAACTATGGCTACACCTTC. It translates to CASSQLTGTNYGYTF.

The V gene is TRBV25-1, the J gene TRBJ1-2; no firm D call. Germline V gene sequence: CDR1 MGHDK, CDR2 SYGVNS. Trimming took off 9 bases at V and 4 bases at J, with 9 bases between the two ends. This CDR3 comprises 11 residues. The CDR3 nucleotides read TGTGCCAGTGAAGGGAGCTATGGCTACACCTTC. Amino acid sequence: CASEGSYGYTF.

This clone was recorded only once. The CDR3 sequence is CASSLKDNGGEQYF. The CDR3 coding sequence is TGCGCCAGCAGCTTGAAGGACAATGGTGGCGAGCAGTACTTC. The chain couples TRBV5-1 to TRBJ2-7; a weak D match, TRBD1 (5 bases). CDR1 is SGHRS, CDR2 YFSETQ, per germline. Trimming removed 1 base at V and 6 bases at J, with 14 bases between. This CDR3 comprises 14 residues.

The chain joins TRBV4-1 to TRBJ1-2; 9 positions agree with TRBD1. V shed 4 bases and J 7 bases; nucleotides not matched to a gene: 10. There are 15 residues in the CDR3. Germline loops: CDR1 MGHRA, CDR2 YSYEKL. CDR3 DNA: TGCGCCAGCAGCCGGACTACAGGGGGCGCATTTGGCTACACCTTC. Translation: CASSRTTGGAFGYTF.

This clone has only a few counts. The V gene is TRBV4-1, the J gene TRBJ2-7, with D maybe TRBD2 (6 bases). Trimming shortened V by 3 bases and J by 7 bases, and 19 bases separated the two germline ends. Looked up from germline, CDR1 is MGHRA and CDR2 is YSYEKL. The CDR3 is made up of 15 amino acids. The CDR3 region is CASSHPGGELSEQYF. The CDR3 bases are TGCGCCAGCAGCCATCCTGGAGGGGAGTTGTCGGAGCAGTACTTC.

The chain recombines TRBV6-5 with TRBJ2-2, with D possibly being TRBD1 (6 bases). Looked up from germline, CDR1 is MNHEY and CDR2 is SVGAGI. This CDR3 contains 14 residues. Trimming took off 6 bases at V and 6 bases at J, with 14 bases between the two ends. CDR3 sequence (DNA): TGTGCCAGCAGATCAAACAGGGTTTCCGGGGAGCTGTTTTTT. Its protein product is CASRSNRVSGELFF.

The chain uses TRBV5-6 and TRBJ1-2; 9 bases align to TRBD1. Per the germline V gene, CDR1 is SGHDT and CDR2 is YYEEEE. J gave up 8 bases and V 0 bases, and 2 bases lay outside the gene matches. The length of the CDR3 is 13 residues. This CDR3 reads CASSLDRGQGYTF. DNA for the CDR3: TGTGCCAGCAGCTTGGACAGGGGGCAAGGCTACACCTTC.

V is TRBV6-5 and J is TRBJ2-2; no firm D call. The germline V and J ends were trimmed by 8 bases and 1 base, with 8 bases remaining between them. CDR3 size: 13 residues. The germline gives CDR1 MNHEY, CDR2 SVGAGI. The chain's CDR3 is CASRLLNTGELFF. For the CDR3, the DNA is TGTGCCAGCCGACTGTTGAACACCGGGGAGCTGTTTTTT.

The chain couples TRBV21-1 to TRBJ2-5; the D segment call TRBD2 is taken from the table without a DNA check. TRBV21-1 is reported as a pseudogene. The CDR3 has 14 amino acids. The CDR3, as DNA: TGTGCCAGTGCTAAGGCTAGCGGGGGAGAGACCCAGTACTTC. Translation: CASAKASGGETQYF.

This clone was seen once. The CDR3 bases are TGTGCCATCAGGACGGGTCTCACCGGGGAGCTGTTTTTT. Translating it yields CAIRTGLTGELFF. The V and J genes are TRBV10-3 and TRBJ2-2; unclear D gene. The germline V and J ends were trimmed by 6 bases and 4 bases, with 9 bases remaining between them. The CDR3 sequence is 13 residues long. Germline CDR1 and CDR2: ENHRY and SYGVKD.

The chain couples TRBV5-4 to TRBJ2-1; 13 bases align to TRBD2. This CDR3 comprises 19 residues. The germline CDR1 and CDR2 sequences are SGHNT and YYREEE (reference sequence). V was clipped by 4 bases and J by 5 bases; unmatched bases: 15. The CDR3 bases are TGTGCCAGCAGCGTATCCGTAATGGGACTAGCGGGAAACCACAATGAGCAGTTCTTC. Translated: CASSVSVMGLAGNHNEQFF.

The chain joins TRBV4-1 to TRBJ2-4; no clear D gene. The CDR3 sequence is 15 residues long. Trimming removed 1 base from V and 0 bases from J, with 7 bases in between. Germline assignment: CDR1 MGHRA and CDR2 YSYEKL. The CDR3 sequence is CASSQAGQAKNIQYF. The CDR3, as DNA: TGCGCCAGCAGCCAAGCAGGCCAAGCCAAAAACATTCAGTACTTC.